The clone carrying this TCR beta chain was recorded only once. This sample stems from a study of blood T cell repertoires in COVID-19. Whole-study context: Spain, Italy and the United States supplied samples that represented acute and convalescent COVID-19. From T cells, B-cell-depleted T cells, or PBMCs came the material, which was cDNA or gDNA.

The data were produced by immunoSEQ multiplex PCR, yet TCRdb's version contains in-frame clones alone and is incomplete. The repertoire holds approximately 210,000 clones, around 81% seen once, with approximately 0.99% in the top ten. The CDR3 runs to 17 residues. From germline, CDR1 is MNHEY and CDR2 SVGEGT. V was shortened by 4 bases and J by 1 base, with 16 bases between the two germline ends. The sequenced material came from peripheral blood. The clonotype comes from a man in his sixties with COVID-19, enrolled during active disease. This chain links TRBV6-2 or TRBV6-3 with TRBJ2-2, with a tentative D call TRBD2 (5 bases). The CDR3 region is CASSSIAGRQNTGELFF. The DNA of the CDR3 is TGTGCCAGCAGTTCCATCGCGGGTAGACAGAACACCGGGGAGCTGTTTTTT.